The 24 T cell receptor beta chains reported below all come from one sample, sequenced in a study of Ad26.COV2.S vaccination and SARS-CoV-2 variants. Data came from immunoSEQ multiplex PCR; TCRdb stores just in-frame clones and leaves some out. This sample has about 460,000 clones, with approximately 90% found just once. This sample's treatment: over 15 received Ad26.COV2.S at low or high dose, single or two shots; about 5 received placebo; per-sample allocation not given. Samples came from day 63 after the first vaccine or placebo injection. This specimen consisted of peripheral blood, obtained in a trial of Ad26.COV2.S vaccine versus placebo. Source of these receptors: a person aged 18-65 years who received the Ad26.COV2.S COVID-19 vaccine or a placebo.

Only one count was recorded for this clone. V gene TRBV7-8 combines with J gene TRBJ2-1; 7 bases agree with TRBD1. Germline V gene lookup returns CDR1 SGHVS and CDR2 FQNEAQ. Trimming took 0 bases from V and 14 from J; bases not matched to a gene: 4. The CDR3 has 12 amino acids. CDR3 sequence (DNA): TGTGCCAGCAGCTTAGCGCGGCAGGGGGAGTTCTTC. Translation gives CASSLARQGEFF.

This clone was counted once. This sequence joins TRBV27 and TRBJ2-7; 7 nucleotides agree with TRBD2. The junction had 8 bases not matched to a gene; V was cut back by 1 base and J by 2 bases. This CDR3 has 16 amino acids. Germline V lookup: CDR1 MNHEY, CDR2 SMNVEV (reference sequence). DNA for the CDR3: TGTGCCAGCAGTTTATGGGGGGGGACCACCACCTACGAGCAGTACTTC. Its translation: CASSLWGGTTTYEQYF.

The V and J genes are TRBV6-5 and TRBJ2-7, with D perhaps TRBD2 (5 bases). The CDR3 sequence is 12 residues long. V was clipped by 4 bases and J by 3 bases, with 7 bases between them. Germline-derived CDR1 and CDR2 are MNHEY and SVGAGI. CDR3 residues: CASSSRDYEQYF. In DNA form, the CDR3 reads TGTGCCAGCAGTTCGAGGGACTACGAGCAGTACTTC.

The chain employs TRBV6-2 or TRBV6-3 and TRBJ2-7; D tentatively reads TRBD1 or TRBD2 (6 bases each). CDR3 size: 19 residues. Trimming pared 2 bases from V and 0 bases from J, leaving 23 bases between. Germline loops: CDR1 MNHEY, CDR2 SVGEGT. The DNA of the CDR3 is TGTGCCAGCAGTTACCCGATTGGAGATGGAGGGGGACTCTCCTACGAGCAGTACTTC. Residues: CASSYPIGDGGGLSYEQYF.

The rearrangement links TRBV18 to TRBJ2-3; no reliable D call. The CDR3 contains 15 residues. Germline CDR1 reads KGHSH; CDR2 reads LQKENI. The germline V and J ends were trimmed by 1 base and 5 bases, with 13 bases remaining between them. CDR3 DNA: TGTGCCAGCTCACCACTTTCTTCCTCGGGAGATACGCAGTATTTT. It codes for CASSPLSSSGDTQYF. Using reference TRBV18 and TRBJ2-3 for the parts outside the CDR3, the full variable domain is NAGVMQNPRHLVRRRGQEARLRCSPMKGHSHVYWYRQLPEEGLKFMVYLQKENIIDESGMPKERFSAEFPKEGPSILRIQQVVRGDSAAYFCASSPLSSSGDTQYFGPGTRLTVL.

The V gene is TRBV10-3, the J gene TRBJ1-2; no reliable D call. V lost 3 bases to trimming and J lost 0 bases, with 14 bases between them. Germline CDR1 and CDR2: ENHRY and SYGVKD. This CDR3 is built from 16 residues. CDR3 bases: TGTGCCATCAGTGACCCTTCCCGGGGAGCTAACTATGGCTACACCTTC. This gives the protein CAISDPSRGANYGYTF.

The chain is built from TRBV5-1 and TRBJ2-3, with TRBD2 identical over 8 bases. The V gene's germline CDR1 is SGHRS and CDR2 YFSETQ. V trimming: 0 bases; J trimming: 1 base; junction bases outside the gene matches: 4. There are 16 residues in the CDR3. CDR3 sequence (DNA): TGCGCCAGCAGCTTGGAGGGTAGCGGGGGCACAGATACGCAGTATTTT. This translates into CASSLEGSGGTDTQYF.

This clone was observed a handful of times. CDR3 residues: CASPTVYSNQPQHF. The CDR3 DNA is TGCGCCAGCCCGACAGTCTATAGCAATCAGCCCCAGCATTTT. The chain carries TRBV10-1 and TRBJ1-5; D may be TRBD1 (5 bases). Germline loops: CDR1 WNHNN, CDR2 SYGVQD (reference sequence). The CDR3 runs 14 residues. V dropped 8 bases and J dropped 0 bases, with 11 bases sitting between them.

J is TRBJ2-5 and V is TRBV18, with D perhaps matching TRBD2 (5 bases). Germline CDR1 and CDR2: KGHSH and LQKENI. Trimming pared 3 bases from V and 4 bases from J, leaving 12 bases between. The CDR3 contains 14 residues. In DNA, the CDR3 is TGTGCCAGCTCACCTCCGGGAAGTCGAGAGACCCAGTACTTC. Protein: CASSPPGSRETQYF.

The gene calls are TRBV7-9 and TRBJ1-4, with D tentatively TRBD1 (5 bases). Trimming left V 5 bases short and J 1 base short, with 23 bases between. This CDR3 spans 19 amino acids. Germline V lookup: CDR1 SEHNR, CDR2 FQNEAQ (reference sequence). The CDR3 region has the DNA TGTGCCAGCAGCCTATTTTTGGTGAGGGGCTCTGGAACTAATGAAAAACTGTTTTTT. It translates to CASSLFLVRGSGTNEKLFF.

The V gene is TRBV7-9, the J gene TRBJ2-1; 7 bases agree with TRBD1. Germline loops: CDR1 SEHNR, CDR2 FQNEAQ (reference sequence). V trimming: 1 base; J trimming: 4 bases; junction bases outside the gene matches: 10. CDR3 length: 17 residues. CDR3 region: CASSLGSGTAGYNEQFF. The CDR3 bases are TGTGCCAGCAGCTTAGGATCCGGGACAGCTGGATACAATGAGCAGTTCTTC.

The gene calls are TRBV19 and TRBJ2-3, with a tentative D call TRBD2 (5 bases). Trimming shortened V by 4 bases and J by 1 base, and 15 bases separated the two germline ends. Germline-derived CDR1 and CDR2 are LNHDA and SQIVND (reference sequence). This CDR3 is built from 16 residues. CDR3: CASSNARGWGTDTQYF. CDR3 sequence (DNA): TGTGCCAGTAGTAACGCCCGGGGTTGGGGCACAGATACGCAGTATTTT.

This chain links TRBV18 with TRBJ1-1; no firm D call. The CDR3 spans 14 residues. From germline, CDR1 is KGHSH and CDR2 LQKENI. Trimming pared 5 bases from V and 5 bases from J, leaving 15 bases between. The CDR3 coding sequence is TGTGCCAGCTCATCGAGCGGAGTCGGGACTGAAGCTTTCTTT. It is translated as CASSSSGVGTEAFF.

This chain links TRBV11-1 with TRBJ2-3, with 13 nucleotides matching TRBD2. The germline V gene has CDR1 SGHAT and CDR2 FQDESV (reference sequence). With V trimmed by 5 bases and J by 1 base, 3 bases remained unmatched. CDR3 length: 16 residues. CDR3: CASSMGLAGRTDTQYF. DNA of the CDR3: TGTGCCAGCAGCATGGGACTAGCGGGGCGCACAGATACGCAGTATTTT. The variable domain in full, completed from reference TRBV11-1 and TRBJ2-3, reads EAEVAQSPRYKITEKSQAVAFWCDPISGHATLYWYRQILGQGPELLVQFQDESVVDDSQLPKDRFSAERLKGVDSTLKIQPAELGDSAMYLCASSMGLAGRTDTQYFGPGTRLTVL.

The chain is built from TRBV7-9 and TRBJ1-5, with no clear D. The germline V and J ends were trimmed by 5 bases and 2 bases, with 16 bases remaining between them. CDR1 is SEHNR and CDR2 is FQNEAQ in the germline V gene (reference sequence). The CDR3 extends over 16 amino acids. The CDR3 DNA sequence: TGTGCCAGCAGCCCTTCGGGAGGAAGGGGCAATCAGCCCCAGCATTTT. This encodes CASSPSGGRGNQPQHF.

The J gene is TRBJ1-6, the V gene TRBV9, with a weak D call TRBD1 (5 bases). This CDR3 is 14 amino acids long. Germline CDR1 reads SGDLS; CDR2 reads YYNGEE. The germline V and J ends were trimmed by 0 bases and 11 bases, with 12 bases remaining between them. CDR3 loop: CASSVGSGGAPLHF. In DNA form, the CDR3 reads TGTGCCAGCAGCGTAGGGTCGGGGGGGGCACCCCTCCACTTT. Based on the CDR3 plus reference TRBV9 and TRBJ1-6, the full variable domain is DSGVTQTPKHLITATGQRVTLRCSPRSGDLSVYWYQQSLDQGLQFLIQYYNGEERAKGNILERFSAQQFPDLHSELNLSSLELGDSALYFCASSVGSGGAPLHFGNGTRLTVT.

The gene calls are TRBV28 and TRBJ2-3; D not certain. Germline V gene sequence: CDR1 MDHEN, CDR2 SYDVKM. The CDR3 consists of 13 residues. V dropped 7 bases and J dropped 14 bases, with 22 bases sitting between them. CDR3 protein: CASISPTTRSMYF. CDR3 DNA: TGTGCCAGCATATCCCCTACTACCCGATCAATGTATTTT.

This clone has only a few counts. The J gene is TRBJ1-4, the V gene TRBV27; D unresolved. Deletions cut 1 base from V and 8 bases from J, with 20 bases between. The germline CDR1 and CDR2 sequences are MNHEY and SMNVEV (reference sequence). The CDR3 is 17 residues long. This CDR3 reads CASSLWGMGKGGEKLFF. The CDR3 DNA is TGTGCCAGCAGTTTATGGGGTATGGGGAAAGGAGGAGAAAAACTGTTTTTT.

The chain is built from TRBV6-5 and TRBJ1-5, with D unclear. V was cut by 6 bases and J by 0 bases, with 9 bases left in between. The CDR3 consists of 14 residues. Germline V gene sequence: CDR1 MNHEY, CDR2 SVGAGI. The CDR3 sequence: CASRRTVSNQPQHF. In DNA, the CDR3 is TGTGCCAGCAGAAGGACGGTTAGCAATCAGCCCCAGCATTTT.

The V call is TRBV5-6, the J call TRBJ2-2; D remains ambiguous. Trimming removed 1 base from V and 5 bases from J, with 6 bases in between. This CDR3 spans 13 amino acids. Germline assignment: CDR1 SGHDT and CDR2 YYEEEE. The CDR3 loop is CASSLFGTGELFF. DNA of the CDR3: TGTGCCAGCAGCTTGTTTGGGACCGGGGAGCTGTTTTTT.

This chain joins TRBV7-2 and TRBJ1-3; 7 bases match TRBD1. The CDR3 loop spans 14 amino acids. Germline loops: CDR1 SGHTA, CDR2 FQGNSA. With V trimmed by 8 bases and J by 0 bases, 4 bases remained unmatched. CDR3 loop: CASGQDYSGNTIYF. CDR3 sequence (DNA): TGTGCCAGCGGACAGGATTACTCTGGAAACACCATATATTTT.

This clone has a single count. The chain carries TRBV18 and TRBJ1-4; D possibly corresponds to TRBD1 (5 bases). The length of the CDR3 is 15 residues. Germline CDR1 is KGHSH and CDR2 is LQKENI. Trimming pared 1 base from V and 0 bases from J, leaving 6 bases between. The CDR3 sequence: CASSPRTPTNEKLFF. The CDR3 region has the DNA TGTGCCAGCTCACCACGGACACCAACTAATGAAAAACTGTTTTTT.

V gene TRBV30 combines with J gene TRBJ2-1; 7 nucleotides match TRBD2. The germline CDR1 and CDR2 sequences are GTSNPN and SVGIG (reference sequence). This CDR3 has 16 amino acids. The V gene end was trimmed by 0 bases and the J gene end by 0 bases; junction bases not matched to a gene: 5. The DNA for the CDR3 is TGTGCCTGGAGTGTAGGTAGGACTAGCTCCTACAATGAGCAGTTCTTC. Its translation: CAWSVGRTSSYNEQFF.

This clone was seen only a few times. The same CDR3 arises from other DNA sequences in this sample as well. The chain is built from TRBV2 and TRBJ2-7; TRBD2 aligns across 9 bases. The CDR3 runs to 12 residues. Germline CDR1 reads SNHLY; CDR2 reads FYNNEI. Germline trimming cut 8 bases from V and 6 bases from J; bases unmatched to any gene: 5. CDR3 sequence: CASSGLAGEQYF. CDR3 in DNA: TGTGCCAGCTCGGGACTAGCTGGCGAGCAGTACTTC.